Below are 15 T cell receptor beta chains sequenced from a single sample in a study of T cell responses to AZD1222 COVID-19 vaccine. This table comes from immunoSEQ multiplex PCR, and its TCRdb copy is limited to in-frame clones, with some not included. Of approximately 120,000 clones listed, around 90% are singletons. The source material was peripheral blood, sampled on day 0 of AZD1222 vaccination. All receptors derive from an adult in good health.

The chain recombines TRBV2 with TRBJ2-3; either TRBD1 or TRBD2 may supply D (5 bases each). Looked up from germline, CDR1 is SNHLY and CDR2 is FYNNEI. Trimming took off 7 bases at V and 0 bases at J, with 14 bases between the two ends. This CDR3 comprises 15 residues. Here the CDR3 reads CASIPDGASTDTQYF. The DNA of the CDR3 is TGTGCCAGCATTCCTGACGGGGCTAGCACAGATACGCAGTATTTT.

This CDR3 reads CASSLSTGLISEQYF. CDR3 coding DNA: TGCGCCAGCAGCTTGTCAACGGGGCTAATAAGCGAGCAGTACTTC. V usage is TRBV5-1 and J usage is TRBJ2-7, with D possibly called TRBD1 or TRBD2 (5 bases each). The germline V gene encodes CDR1 SGHRS and CDR2 YFSETQ. Deletions cut 1 base from V and 6 bases from J, with 17 bases between. The CDR3 totals 15 residues.

This clone was counted a few times. The V gene is TRBV14, the J gene TRBJ2-7; D remains unclear. CDR1 SGHDN and CDR2 FVKESK come from the germline V gene. Trimming pared 4 bases from V and 2 bases from J, leaving 3 bases between. The CDR3 has 11 residues. The CDR3 DNA follows: TGTGCCAGCAGCCTAGCCTACGAGCAGTACTTC. This sequence encodes CASSLAYEQYF.

The chain joins TRBV6-2 or TRBV6-3 to TRBJ1-1; D may be TRBD1 (5 bases). The CDR3 is made up of 14 amino acids. V gave up 0 bases and J gave up 2 bases, with 7 bases separating them. The germline V gene encodes CDR1 MNHEY and CDR2 SVGEGT. CDR3 in amino acids: CASSYSQGNTEAFF. Written as DNA, the CDR3 is TGTGCCAGCAGTTACTCCCAGGGAAACACTGAAGCTTTCTTT.

The chain uses TRBV4-2 and TRBJ2-5, with D perhaps matching TRBD1 (6 bases). Germline V lookup: CDR1 LGHNA, CDR2 YNFKEQ. CDR3 length: 15 amino acids. V shed 4 bases and J shed 5 bases, with 17 bases lying between them. The CDR3 DNA sequence: TGTGCCAGCAGCCTTAGAGGGGCAGGGGTGGAGACCCAGTACTTC. Protein: CASSLRGAGVETQYF.

The chain carries TRBV4-1 and TRBJ2-5, with a weak D call TRBD2 (7 bases). Germline values: CDR1 MGHRA, CDR2 YSYEKL. This CDR3 is 12 amino acids long. Between the trimmed V and J ends, which lost 10 bases and 6 bases, there was a span of 15 bases. The chain's CDR3 is CATSGGGQTQYF. In DNA form, the CDR3 reads TGCGCCACGTCGGGGGGCGGACAGACCCAGTACTTC.

The rearrangement joins TRBV6-5 to TRBJ1-1; D unresolved. Between the trimmed V and J ends, which lost 0 bases and 6 bases, there was a span of 11 bases. The CDR3 loop spans 14 amino acids. Germline-derived CDR1 and CDR2 are MNHEY and SVGAGI. CDR3 coding DNA: TGTGCCAGCAGTTACTCGACCCCGGGAGCTGAAGCTTTCTTT. Its translation is CASSYSTPGAEAFF.

V gene TRBV28 combines with J gene TRBJ1-6; weak D call: TRBD1 (5 bases). Germline V CDR1 and CDR2: MDHEN, SYDVKM. The CDR3 sequence is 15 residues long. Trimming stripped 7 bases from V and 9 bases from J, with 19 bases between. The CDR3 here is CASIWGNTPSSPLHF. The CDR3 nucleotides are TGTGCCAGCATATGGGGGAACACCCCCAGTTCACCCCTCCACTTT.

This chain uses TRBV9 with TRBJ2-2; TRBD1 agrees at 7 bases. The CDR3 consists of 19 residues. CDR1 and CDR2 (germline): SGDLS, YYNGEE. J gave up 1 base and V 4 bases, and 16 bases lay outside the gene matches. The CDR3 DNA reads TGTGCCAGCAGCTATCACCTAGAGGGGGCAAGTGGGAACACCGGGGAGCTGTTTTTT. It encodes CASSYHLEGASGNTGELFF.

V is TRBV7-2 and J is TRBJ1-2, with D hard to call. Germline V gene data show CDR1 as SGHTA and CDR2 as FQGNSA. V lost 1 base and J lost 0, with 9 bases in between. The CDR3 is 15 amino acids. CDR3 in DNA: TGTGCCAGCAGCTTAGGCTCTCCAGCTAACTATGGCTACACCTTC. Its protein is CASSLGSPANYGYTF. Full variable domain (rest looked up from reference TRBV7-2 and TRBJ1-2): GAGVSQSPSNKVTEKGKDVELRCDPISGHTALYWYRQSLGQGLEFLIYFQGNSAPDKSGLPSDRFSAERTGGSVSTLTIQRTQQEDSAVYLCASSLGSPANYGYTFGSGTRLTVV.

This sequence joins TRBV4-1 and TRBJ1-6; 8 bases are a match to TRBD1. Germline CDR1 is MGHRA and CDR2 is YSYEKL. The CDR3 runs to 16 residues. The V gene end was trimmed by 3 bases and the J gene end by 6 bases; junction bases not matched to a gene: 7. This chain's CDR3 is CASSHSQGAGNSPLHF. In DNA form, the CDR3 reads TGCGCCAGCAGCCACTCTCAGGGGGCGGGTAATTCACCCCTCCACTTT.

Here the CDR3 reads CASSQGLYNYGYTF. As DNA, the CDR3 is TGCGCCAGCAGCCAAGGACTTTATAACTATGGCTACACCTTC. The chain employs TRBV4-1 and TRBJ1-2, with D unresolved. Germline loops: CDR1 MGHRA, CDR2 YSYEKL. CDR3 size: 14 residues. The V end was cut by 1 base, the J end by 1 base, with 7 bases between.

The chain carries TRBV18 and TRBJ2-6, with D possibly matching TRBD1 (6 bases). Trimming pared 3 bases from V and 2 bases from J, leaving 14 bases between. The CDR3 spans 17 residues. CDR1 KGHSH and CDR2 LQKENI come from the germline V gene. CDR3 loop: CASSPGTPRTGANVLTF. CDR3 DNA sequence: TGTGCCAGCTCACCTGGGACACCTCGAACTGGGGCCAACGTCCTGACTTTC.

CDR3 bases: TGCAGCGTTGAAGAAGGTGGGACCCCAGGGGGCGAAGCTTTCTTT. This gives the protein CSVEEGGTPGGEAFF. The rearrangement uses TRBV29-1 and TRBJ1-1; 8 bases fit TRBD1. After removal of 0 bases from V and 8 bases from J, the junction contained 11 bases not matched to a gene. The CDR3 totals 15 residues. Germline loops: CDR1 SQVTM, CDR2 ANQGSEA.

This clone is a singleton in its sample. The chain employs TRBV7-9 and TRBJ2-7; tentatively, D is TRBD1 (6 bases). The CDR3 has 12 residues. V lost 6 bases and J lost 5, with 11 bases in between. Germline V gives CDR1 SEHNR, CDR2 FQNEAQ (reference sequence). This CDR3 is CASRYRADEQYF. The CDR3 DNA reads TGTGCCAGCAGGTACAGGGCTGACGAGCAGTACTTC.